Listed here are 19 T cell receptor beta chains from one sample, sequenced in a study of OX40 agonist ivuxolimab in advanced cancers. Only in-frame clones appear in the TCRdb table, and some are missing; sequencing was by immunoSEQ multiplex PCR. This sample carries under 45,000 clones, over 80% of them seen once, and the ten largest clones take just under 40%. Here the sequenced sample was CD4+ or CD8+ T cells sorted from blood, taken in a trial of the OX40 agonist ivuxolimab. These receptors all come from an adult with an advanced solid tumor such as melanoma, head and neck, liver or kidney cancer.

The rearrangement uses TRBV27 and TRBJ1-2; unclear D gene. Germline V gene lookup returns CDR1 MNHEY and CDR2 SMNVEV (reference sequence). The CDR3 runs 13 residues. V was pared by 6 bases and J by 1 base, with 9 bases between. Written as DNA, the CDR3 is TGTGCCAGCAGCCCCGGGATTAACTATGGCTACACCTTC. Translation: CASSPGINYGYTF.

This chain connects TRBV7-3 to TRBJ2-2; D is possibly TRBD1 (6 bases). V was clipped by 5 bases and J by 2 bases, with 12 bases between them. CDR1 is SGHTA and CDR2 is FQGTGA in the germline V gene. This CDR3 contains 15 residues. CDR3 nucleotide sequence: TGTGCCAGCAGCCTCCAACAGGGTAACACCGGGGAGCTGTTTTTT. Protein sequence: CASSLQQGNTGELFF.

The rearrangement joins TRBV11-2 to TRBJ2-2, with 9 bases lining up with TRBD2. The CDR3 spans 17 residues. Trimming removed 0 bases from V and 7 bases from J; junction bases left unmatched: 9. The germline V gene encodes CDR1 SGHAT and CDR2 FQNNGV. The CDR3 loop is CASSLDYAGGRGGELFF. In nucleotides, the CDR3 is TGTGCCAGCAGCTTAGATTACGCGGGAGGGCGTGGCGGGGAGCTGTTTTTT.

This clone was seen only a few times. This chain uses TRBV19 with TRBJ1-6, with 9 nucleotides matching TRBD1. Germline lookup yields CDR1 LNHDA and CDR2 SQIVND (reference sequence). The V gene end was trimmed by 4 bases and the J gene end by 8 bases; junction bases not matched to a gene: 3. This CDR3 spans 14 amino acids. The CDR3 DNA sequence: TGTGCCAGTAGTACGGACAGGGGAGATTCACCCCTCCACTTT. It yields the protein CASSTDRGDSPLHF.

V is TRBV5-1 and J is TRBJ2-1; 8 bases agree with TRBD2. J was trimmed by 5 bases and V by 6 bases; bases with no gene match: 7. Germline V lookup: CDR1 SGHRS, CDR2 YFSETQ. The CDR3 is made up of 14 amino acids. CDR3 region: CASMKRENDNEQFF. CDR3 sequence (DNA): TGCGCCAGCATGAAGCGGGAGAACGACAATGAGCAGTTCTTC.

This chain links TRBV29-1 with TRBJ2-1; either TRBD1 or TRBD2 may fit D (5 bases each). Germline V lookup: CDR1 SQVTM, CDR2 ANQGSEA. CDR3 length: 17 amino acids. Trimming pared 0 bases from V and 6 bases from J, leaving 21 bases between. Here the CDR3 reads CSVEDARKGTPSNEQFF. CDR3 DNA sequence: TGCAGCGTTGAAGATGCCCGAAAGGGGACCCCTTCCAATGAGCAGTTCTTC.

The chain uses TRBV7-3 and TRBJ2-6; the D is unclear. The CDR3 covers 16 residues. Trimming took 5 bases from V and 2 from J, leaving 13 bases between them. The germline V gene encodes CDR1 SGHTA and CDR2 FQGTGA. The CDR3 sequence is CASSPQPVAGANVLTF. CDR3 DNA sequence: TGTGCCAGCAGCCCGCAACCAGTGGCTGGGGCCAACGTCCTGACTTTC.

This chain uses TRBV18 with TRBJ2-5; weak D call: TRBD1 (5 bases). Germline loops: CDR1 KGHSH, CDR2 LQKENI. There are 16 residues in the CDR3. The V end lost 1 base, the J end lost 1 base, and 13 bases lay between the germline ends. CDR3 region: CASSPQAGLGQETQYF. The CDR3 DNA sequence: TGTGCCAGCTCACCACAGGCAGGGTTGGGCCAAGAGACCCAGTACTTC.

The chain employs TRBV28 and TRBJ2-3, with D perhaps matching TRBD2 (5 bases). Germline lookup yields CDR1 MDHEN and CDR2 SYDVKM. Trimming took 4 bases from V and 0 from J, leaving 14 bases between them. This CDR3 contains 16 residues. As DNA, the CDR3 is TGTGCCAGCAGTTCACGGACTTATTATAGCACAGATACGCAGTATTTT. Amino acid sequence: CASSSRTYYSTDTQYF.

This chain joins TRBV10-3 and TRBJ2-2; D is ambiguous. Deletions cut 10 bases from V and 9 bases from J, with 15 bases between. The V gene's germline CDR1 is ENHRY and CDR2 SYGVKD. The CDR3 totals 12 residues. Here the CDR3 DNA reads TGTGCCACCGGACCAGTCTCGAGGGAGCTGTTTTTT. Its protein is CATGPVSRELFF.

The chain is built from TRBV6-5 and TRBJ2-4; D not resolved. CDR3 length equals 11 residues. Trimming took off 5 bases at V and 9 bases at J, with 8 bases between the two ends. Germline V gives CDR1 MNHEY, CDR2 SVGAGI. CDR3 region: CASSPQAIQYF. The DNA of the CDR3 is TGTGCCAGCAGTCCCCAGGCCATTCAGTACTTC.

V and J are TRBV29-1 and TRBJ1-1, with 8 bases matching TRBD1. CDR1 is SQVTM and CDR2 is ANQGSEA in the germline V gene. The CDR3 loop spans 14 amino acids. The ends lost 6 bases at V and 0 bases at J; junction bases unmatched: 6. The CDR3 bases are TGCAGCGTAACCTTGGGACAGGTGAACACTGAAGCTTTCTTT. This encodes CSVTLGQVNTEAFF.

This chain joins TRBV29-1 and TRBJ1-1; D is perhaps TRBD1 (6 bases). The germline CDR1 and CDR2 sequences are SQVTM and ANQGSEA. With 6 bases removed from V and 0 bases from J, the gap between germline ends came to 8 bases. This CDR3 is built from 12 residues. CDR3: CSVGQMNTEAFF. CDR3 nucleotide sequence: TGCAGCGTCGGACAGATGAACACTGAAGCTTTCTTT.

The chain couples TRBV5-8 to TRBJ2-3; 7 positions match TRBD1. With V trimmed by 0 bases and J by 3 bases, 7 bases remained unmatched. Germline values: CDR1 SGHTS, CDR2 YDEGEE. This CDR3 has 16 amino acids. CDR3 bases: TGTGCCAGCAGCTTGGTGGGCAGGGGGACAACAGATACGCAGTATTTT. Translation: CASSLVGRGTTDTQYF.

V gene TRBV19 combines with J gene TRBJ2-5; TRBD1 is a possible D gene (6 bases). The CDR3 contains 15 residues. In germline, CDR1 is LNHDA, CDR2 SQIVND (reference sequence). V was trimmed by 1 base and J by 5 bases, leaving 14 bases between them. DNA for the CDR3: TGTGCCAGTAGTATAGGCAGGGGTTTCAAGGAGACCCAGTACTTC. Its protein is CASSIGRGFKETQYF.

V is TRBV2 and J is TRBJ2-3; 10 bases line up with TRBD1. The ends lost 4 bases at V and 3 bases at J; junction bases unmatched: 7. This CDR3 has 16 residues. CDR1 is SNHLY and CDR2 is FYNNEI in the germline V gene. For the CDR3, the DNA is TGTGCCAGCAGTGTTAGCAGGACAGGGGGGACAGATACGCAGTATTTT. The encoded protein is CASSVSRTGGTDTQYF.

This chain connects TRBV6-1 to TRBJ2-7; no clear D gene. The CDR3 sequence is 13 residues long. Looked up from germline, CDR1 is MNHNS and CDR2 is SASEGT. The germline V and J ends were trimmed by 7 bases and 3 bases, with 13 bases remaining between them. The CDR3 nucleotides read TGTGCCAGCACCGTCCCAGGATACTACGAGCAGTACTTC. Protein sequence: CASTVPGYYEQYF.

As DNA, the CDR3 is TGCGCCAGCAGCTTTGGCGGGAGCTCTTACGAGCAGTACTTC. This encodes CASSFGGSSYEQYF. The rearrangement uses TRBV5-1 and TRBJ2-7, with TRBD2 matching 7 bases. Germline-derived CDR1 and CDR2 are SGHRS and YFSETQ. This CDR3 has 14 residues. J lost 4 bases, V lost 2 bases, and 6 bases had no gene match.

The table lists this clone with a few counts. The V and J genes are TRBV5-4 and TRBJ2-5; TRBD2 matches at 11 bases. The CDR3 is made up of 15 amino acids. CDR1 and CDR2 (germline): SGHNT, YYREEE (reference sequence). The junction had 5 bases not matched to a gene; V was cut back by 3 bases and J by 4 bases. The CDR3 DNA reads TGTGCCAGCAGCTCCAAGACTAGCGGGACAGAGACCCAGTACTTC. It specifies CASSSKTSGTETQYF.